These T cell receptor beta chains were read from a single sample in a study of cytomegalovirus exposure and HLA in healthy donors. Using immunoSEQ multiplex PCR, the repertoire was profiled, and TCRdb retains in-frame clones only, with some absent. The table shows around 190,000 clones, with 79% occurring only once. What was sequenced was PBMCs. The receptors shown here come from a woman aged 25 to 45 in good health and CMV-seropositive. Each CDR3 is given with its conserved first and last residue. A D gene is named only where the DNA matches it firmly. Expanded clones are given a class, and other clones once, few, many or no size at all.

size: .; J: TRBJ2-3; length: 15; V: TRBV6-4; D: .; CDR3: CASSDRASGTDTQYF; DNA: TGTGCCAGCAGTGACAGGGCTAGCGGCACAGATACGCAGTATTTT
size: .; J: TRBJ1-2; length: 15; V: TRBV2; D: .; CDR3: CASIAPGGRARRYTF; DNA: TGTGCCAGCATCGCACCGGGGGGGAGGGCGAGGAGATACACCTTC
size: .; J: TRBJ2-5; length: 17; V: TRBV5-1; D: TRBD1; CDR3: CASSYAPGTGGQETQYF; DNA: TGCGCCAGCAGCTACGCTCCCGGGACAGGGGGGCAAGAGACCCAGTACTTC
size: .; J: TRBJ1-5; length: 17; V: TRBV19; D: TRBD1; CDR3: CASSIGPGQGLNQPQHF; DNA: TGTGCCAGTAGTATTGGACCGGGACAGGGCTTAAATCAGCCCCAGCATTTT
size: .; J: TRBJ1-6; length: 16; V: TRBV27; D: TRBD1; CDR3: CASRSGQGLYNSPLHF; DNA: TGTGCCAGCAGATCAGGACAGGGCCTTTATAATTCACCCCTCCACTTT
size: .; J: TRBJ2-7; length: 15; V: TRBV18; D: TRBD1; CDR3: CASHRTGLSSYEQYF; DNA: TGTGCCAGCCATCGGACAGGCCTAAGCTCCTACGAGCAGTACTTC
size: few; J: TRBJ2-7; length: 13; V: TRBV2; D: TRBD1; CDR3: CASRVNRGYEQYF; DNA: TGTGCCAGCAGAGTTAACAGGGGCTACGAGCAGTACTTC
size: few; J: TRBJ1-1; length: 13; V: TRBV6-5; D: .; CDR3: CASSSGQNTEAFF; DNA: TGTGCCAGCAGTTCGGGACAAAACACTGAAGCTTTCTTT
size: few; J: TRBJ1-5; length: 17; V: TRBV7-8; D: TRBD1; CDR3: CASSPGGPGKGHQPQHF; DNA: TGTGCCAGCAGCCCAGGGGGCCCAGGGAAGGGTCATCAGCCCCAGCATTTT
size: few; J: TRBJ1-2; length: 15; V: TRBV4-3; D: TRBD1; CDR3: CASSQEGQNLYGYTF; DNA: TGCGCCAGCAGCCAAGAGGGACAGAACCTGTATGGCTACACCTTC
size: .; J: TRBJ2-7; length: 15; V: TRBV11-3; D: TRBD2; CDR3: CASSPGLAGAYEQYF; DNA: TGTGCCAGCAGCCCAGGACTAGCGGGTGCCTACGAGCAGTACTTC
size: .; J: TRBJ2-2; length: 13; V: TRBV5-1; D: .; CDR3: CASSSLRTGELFF; DNA: TGCGCCAGCAGCTCCCTCCGCACCGGGGAGCTGTTTTTT
size: once; J: TRBJ2-1; length: 14; V: TRBV5-1; D: .; CDR3: CASRVEPMDNEQFF; DNA: TGCGCCAGCAGGGTCGAGCCGATGGACAATGAGCAGTTCTTC
size: .; J: TRBJ2-7; length: 13; V: TRBV28; D: .; CDR3: CASSFSIVYEQYF; DNA: TGTGCCAGCAGTTTCTCTATCGTATACGAGCAGTACTTC
size: .; J: TRBJ1-4; length: 14; V: TRBV14; D: .; CDR3: CASSLTEGGEKLFF; DNA: TGTGCCAGCAGCCTAACGGAGGGAGGCGAAAAACTGTTTTTT
size: few; J: TRBJ1-2; length: 13; V: TRBV6-1; D: .; CDR3: CASSYDGLYGYTF; DNA: TGTGCCAGCAGTTATGACGGACTCTATGGCTACACCTTC
size: .; J: TRBJ2-3; length: 15; V: TRBV5-1; D: .; CDR3: CASSARGSGTDTQYF; DNA: TGCGCCAGCAGCGCCCGGGGATCTGGGACAGATACGCAGTATTTT
size: .; J: TRBJ2-2; length: 14; V: TRBV9; D: .; CDR3: CASSGAGNTGELFF; DNA: TGTGCCAGCAGCGGGGCAGGGAACACCGGGGAGCTGTTTTTT
size: .; J: TRBJ1-1; length: 15; V: TRBV18; D: .; CDR3: CASSRLGARSTEAFF; DNA: TGTGCCAGCTCACGACTGGGGGCGAGGAGCACTGAAGCTTTCTTT
size: .; J: TRBJ2-2; length: 16; V: TRBV5-1; D: TRBD1; CDR3: CASSLARDRVAGELFF; DNA: TGCGCCAGCAGCTTGGCCCGGGACAGGGTGGCCGGGGAGCTGTTTTTT
size: .; J: TRBJ2-1; length: 18; V: TRBV11-2; D: TRBD2; CDR3: CASSLGTLAGENGDEQFF; DNA: TGTGCCAGCAGCTTAGGTACACTAGCGGGAGAAAATGGCGATGAGCAGTTCTTC
size: .; J: TRBJ2-3; length: 15; V: TRBV6-4; D: .; CDR3: CASSRLAQPVDTQYF; DNA: TGTGCCAGCAGCCGGCTAGCGCAACCTGTTGATACGCAGTATTTT
size: .; J: TRBJ2-5; length: 15; V: TRBV4-1; D: .; CDR3: CASSQESRDQETQYF; DNA: TGCGCCAGCAGCCAAGAATCGAGGGACCAAGAGACCCAGTACTTC
size: .; J: TRBJ2-1; length: 14; V: TRBV4-2; D: .; CDR3: CASSQVLADNEQFF; DNA: TGTGCCAGCAGCCAAGTTTTAGCGGACAATGAGCAGTTCTTC
size: .; J: TRBJ2-2; length: 13; V: TRBV13; D: .; CDR3: CASFTSNTGELFF; DNA: TGTGCCAGCTTTACTTCGAACACCGGGGAGCTGTTTTTT
size: .; J: TRBJ1-5; length: 15; V: TRBV27; D: TRBD1; CDR3: CASRPGQGESQPQHF; DNA: TGTGCCAGCAGACCCGGACAGGGGGAGTCTCAGCCCCAGCATTTT
size: .; J: TRBJ2-4; length: 13; V: TRBV4-1; D: .; CDR3: CASSKDIKNIQYF; DNA: TGCGCCAGCAGCAAGGACATAAAAAACATTCAGTACTTC
size: few; J: TRBJ2-1; length: 15; V: TRBV2; D: .; CDR3: CASSEALLAGNEQFF; DNA: TGTGCCAGCAGTGAAGCTTTGCTAGCAGGCAATGAGCAGTTCTTC
size: .; J: TRBJ2-1; length: 16; V: TRBV27; D: TRBD2; CDR3: CASSFLTSGGHNEQFF; DNA: TGTGCCAGCAGCTTCCTGACTAGCGGGGGTCACAATGAGCAGTTCTTC
size: .; J: TRBJ2-5; length: 14; V: TRBV15; D: .; CDR3: CATSDPDFGETQYF; DNA: TGTGCCACCAGCGACCCAGACTTTGGGGAGACCCAGTACTTC
size: .; J: TRBJ2-1; length: 13; V: TRBV11-2; D: .; CDR3: CASTQGGAFEQFF; DNA: TGTGCCAGCACCCAAGGGGGGGCATTTGAGCAGTTCTTC
size: .; J: TRBJ2-3; length: 16; V: TRBV7-6; D: TRBD2; CDR3: CASSSRTSGSPDTQYF; DNA: TGTGCCAGCAGCTCGAGGACTAGCGGGAGCCCAGATACGCAGTATTTT
size: once; J: TRBJ2-7; length: 15; V: TRBV6-5; D: .; CDR3: CASSYGAGQAYEQYF; DNA: TGTGCCAGCAGTTACGGAGCAGGGCAGGCGTACGAGCAGTACTTC
size: once; J: TRBJ1-5; length: 13; V: TRBV2; D: .; CDR3: CASSGGQSQPQHF; DNA: TGTGCCAGCAGTGGGGGCCAAAGTCAGCCCCAGCATTTT
size: .; J: TRBJ2-1; length: 15; V: TRBV7-6; D: TRBD2; CDR3: CASSLSGGAYNEQFF; DNA: TGTGCCAGCAGTCTAAGCGGGGGGGCTTACAATGAGCAGTTCTTC
size: .; J: TRBJ1-2; length: 14; V: TRBV5-6; D: TRBD1; CDR3: CASSRGTVTPGYTF; DNA: TGTGCCAGCAGCCGTGGGACAGTCACTCCTGGCTACACCTTC
size: .; J: TRBJ2-7; length: 14; V: TRBV7-9; D: TRBD2; CDR3: CASSPRLATYEQYF; DNA: TGTGCCAGCAGCCCCCGACTAGCCACCTACGAGCAGTACTTC
size: .; J: TRBJ1-1; length: 12; V: TRBV7-9; D: .; CDR3: CSSSVHQGEAFF; DNA: TGTTCCAGCAGCGTCCACCAGGGTGAAGCTTTCTTT
size: .; J: TRBJ1-1; length: 16; V: TRBV7-2; D: TRBD1; CDR3: CASSIATGARSTEAFF; DNA: TGTGCCAGCAGCATTGCGACAGGGGCACGTAGCACTGAAGCTTTCTTT
size: once; J: TRBJ1-4; length: 15; V: TRBV2; D: .; CDR3: CASSGRSIAGEKLFF; DNA: TGTGCCAGCAGCGGCCGGTCTATAGCGGGTGAAAAACTGTTTTTT